This record covers a single T cell receptor (beta chain). Antigen unknown. This entry belongs to a study of T cell responses to AZD1222 COVID-19 vaccine. Findings and caveats of the study: The repertoires were collected only after the peak T cell response. Reportedly, close to half of spike-specific TCRs are directed against unmutated variant regions.

There are 13 residues in the CDR3. V was cut by 5 bases and J by 9 bases, with 14 bases left in between. Per germline, CDR1 SGHAT and CDR2 FQNNGV. Sequenced by immunoSEQ multiplex PCR; TCRdb stores in-frame clones only, minus some. This sample yields about 100,000 clones, of which more than 70% are seen a single time; approximately 7% belongs to the top ten. J is TRBJ2-1 and V is TRBV11-2; D gene ambiguous. Sequences were derived from peripheral blood, sampled on day 0 of AZD1222 vaccination. This sequence originates from an adult in good health. The CDR3 sequence: CASSPTRSGEQFF. The CDR3, as DNA: TGTGCCAGCAGCCCTACCCGGAGTGGTGAGCAGTTCTTC.